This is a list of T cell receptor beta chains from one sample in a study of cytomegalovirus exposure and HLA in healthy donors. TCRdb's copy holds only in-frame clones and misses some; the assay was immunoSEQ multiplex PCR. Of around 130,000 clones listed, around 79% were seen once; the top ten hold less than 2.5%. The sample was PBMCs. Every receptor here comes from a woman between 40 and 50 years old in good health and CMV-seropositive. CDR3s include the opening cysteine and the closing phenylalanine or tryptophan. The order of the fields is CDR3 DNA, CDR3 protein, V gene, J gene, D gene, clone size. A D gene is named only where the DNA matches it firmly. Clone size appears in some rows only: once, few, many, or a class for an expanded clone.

TGTGCCAGCAGTGGTGGAGGGGGCCTCACAACCCGTAATTCACCCCTCCACTTT	CASSGGGGLTTRNSPLHF	TRBV2	TRBJ1-6	TRBD1	-
TGTGCCACCCGTAATTCGGCTGAAGCTTTCTTT	CATRNSAEAFF	TRBV5-4	TRBJ1-1	-	-
TGCGCCAGCAGCTTGCTGCCTGGCGGGAGCCACACCGGGGAGCTGTTTTTT	CASSLLPGGSHTGELFF	TRBV5-1	TRBJ2-2	TRBD2	-
TGTGCCAGCAGCGTGGGCGGGGGGCAGACAGATACGCAGTATTTT	CASSVGGGQTDTQYF	TRBV7-6	TRBJ2-3	TRBD2	once
TGCGCCAGCAGTGAGTCGACTGTGGTATCCCAGCCCCAGCATTTT	CASSESTVVSQPQHF	TRBV10-1	TRBJ1-5	-	once
TGTGCCAGCAGCCCCCTAGCCTCGGGCACCGGGGAGCTGTTTTTT	CASSPLASGTGELFF	TRBV7-3	TRBJ2-2	-	-
TGTGCCAGCAGCTTAGCCGGGACAGTCGATAATTCACCCCTCCACTTT	CASSLAGTVDNSPLHF	TRBV11-2	TRBJ1-6	TRBD1	-
TGCAGCGTTGGCGGCCCGTCCTACGAGCAGTACTTC	CSVGGPSYEQYF	TRBV29-1	TRBJ2-7	-	-
TGCAGCGTTGAAGATACGGTCTATGGCTACACCTTC	CSVEDTVYGYTF	TRBV29-1	TRBJ1-2	-	-
TGTGCCAGCAGTTTCCCCTCGACAGGAGTGAACACTGAAGCTTTCTTT	CASSFPSTGVNTEAFF	TRBV28	TRBJ1-1	-	-
TGTGCCAGCAGTTCGCAGGGGATTCAGTGGTTCTTC	CASSSQGIQWFF	TRBV6-5	TRBJ2-1	-	-
TGTGCCAGCAGTTTTCCGTACGGAGCCTACGAGCAGTACTTC	CASSFPYGAYEQYF	TRBV28	TRBJ2-7	-	few
TGTGCCAGTAGCAGGGAACCGGGTGGAGCTTTCTTT	CASSREPGGAFF	TRBV19	TRBJ1-1	-	few
TGTGCCAGCAGCTATCTCAGCGGGGGGGGCACAGATACGCAGTATTTT	CASSYLSGGGTDTQYF	TRBV28	TRBJ2-3	TRBD2	-
TGTGCCTGCTCTTCCGGGACAGGGTCCACTAATGAAAAACTGTTTTTT	CACSSGTGSTNEKLFF	TRBV30	TRBJ1-4	TRBD1	-
TGCGCCAGCAGCCAAGATAAAGACAGGGGTTGGGGAGAGACCCAGTACTTC	CASSQDKDRGWGETQYF	TRBV4-1	TRBJ2-5	TRBD1	-
TGTGCCAGCAGTGAAAGAGCGGCAGCCACTAATAATTCACCCCTCCACTTT	CASSERAAATNNSPLHF	TRBV2	TRBJ1-6	-	few
TGTGCCAGTAGAGGGGGGGATGGCGTGGACACTGAAGCTTTCTTT	CASRGGDGVDTEAFF	TRBV19	TRBJ1-1	-	-
TGTGCCTGGAGTGGAGGGACTAGCATCTCCGAGCAGTACTTC	CAWSGGTSISEQYF	TRBV30	TRBJ2-7	TRBD2	-
TGTGCCAGCAGGCTTAGGGGGGACAGGAATTATGAGCAGTTCTTC	CASRLRGDRNYEQFF	TRBV28	TRBJ2-1	TRBD1	few
TGTGCCAGTAGTGGTACGGGCTATGGCTACACCTTC	CASSGTGYGYTF	TRBV19	TRBJ1-2	-	-
TGCGCCAGCAGCTTGCAGCGGGGGGGGTACAATGAGCAGTTCTTC	CASSLQRGGYNEQFF	TRBV5-1	TRBJ2-1	TRBD2	-
TGTGCCAGCAGCGCGGACAGGGAGAATCAGCCCCAGCATTTT	CASSADRENQPQHF	TRBV5-5	TRBJ1-5	TRBD1	-
TGTGCCAGCAGCCAGGGGTACTATGGCTACACCTTC	CASSQGYYGYTF	TRBV7-2	TRBJ1-2	-	-
TGCGCCAGCAGCCAATCGGTAGGGCGGGGCCTCACAGATACGCAGTATTTT	CASSQSVGRGLTDTQYF	TRBV4-3	TRBJ2-3	-	once
TGTGCCAGTAGTATAGGACCCATCCTTAGGCCGAGGTCACCCCTCCACTTT	CASSIGPILRPRSPLHF	TRBV19	TRBJ1-6	-	-
TGTGCCAGCAGCTTAGGGGGGGAGTACAACGAAGCTTTCTTT	CASSLGGEYNEAFF	TRBV7-6	TRBJ1-1	-	-
TGTGCCAGCAGGCCCCAGAGCAATCAGCCCCAGCATTTT	CASRPQSNQPQHF	TRBV6-5	TRBJ1-5	-	few
TGTGCCAGCAGCCCGGTGGGGGCCAACGTCCTGACTTTC	CASSPVGANVLTF	TRBV28	TRBJ2-6	-	-
TGTGCCAGCTCACCGCCGGGACAGGGGAGACCCCAGCATTTT	CASSPPGQGRPQHF	TRBV18	TRBJ1-5	TRBD1	-
TGTGCTAGTGGTTTTTATGAGCGGGGGGGCCGGGAGACCCAGTACTTC	CASGFYERGGRETQYF	TRBV12-5	TRBJ2-5	TRBD2	-
TGTGCCAGCTCCCGGCAGGCCGGGGAGCTGTTTTTT	CASSRQAGELFF	TRBV27	TRBJ2-2	-	-
TGTGCCAGCAGCTTAGACCCGAGCAGGGGCCATCAGCCCCAGCATTTT	CASSLDPSRGHQPQHF	TRBV7-2	TRBJ1-5	-	few
TGTGCCAGTAGCATCGGGGTTGACAAAAACATTCAGTACTTC	CASSIGVDKNIQYF	TRBV19	TRBJ2-4	-	-
TGTGCCAGCAGCTTCTCTTCTAGCGGTAGGCATACGCAGTATTTT	CASSFSSSGRHTQYF	TRBV7-8	TRBJ2-3	TRBD2	-
TGTGCCAGCAGCTCCCCTCCGGGCAGGGGGCCCTCCTACGAGCAGTACTTC	CASSSPPGRGPSYEQYF	TRBV27	TRBJ2-7	TRBD1	-
TGTGCCAGCAGCTTGCGACAGAATAACTATGGCTACACCTTC	CASSLRQNNYGYTF	TRBV7-2	TRBJ1-2	-	-
TGTGCCATCAGTGAGCGGGTCCAAGTGCCCGGAGAGACCCAGTACTTC	CAISERVQVPGETQYF	TRBV10-3	TRBJ2-5	-	few
TGCGCCAGCAGCTTGGCCGTCTCTGGGGCCAACGTCCTGACTTTC	CASSLAVSGANVLTF	TRBV5-1	TRBJ2-6	-	-
TGTGCCAGCAGCTTAGATGGCTTCTATGGCTACACCTTC	CASSLDGFYGYTF	TRBV7-8	TRBJ1-2	-	-